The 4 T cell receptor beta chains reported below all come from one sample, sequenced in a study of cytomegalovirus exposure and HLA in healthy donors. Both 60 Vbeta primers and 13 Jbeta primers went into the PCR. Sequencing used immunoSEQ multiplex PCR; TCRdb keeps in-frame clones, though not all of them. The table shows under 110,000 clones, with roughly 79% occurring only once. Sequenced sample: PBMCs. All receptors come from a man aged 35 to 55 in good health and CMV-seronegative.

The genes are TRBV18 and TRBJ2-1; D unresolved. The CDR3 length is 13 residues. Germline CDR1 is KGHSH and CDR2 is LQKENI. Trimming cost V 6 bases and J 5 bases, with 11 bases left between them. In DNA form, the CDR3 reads TGTGCCAGCTCGCCGGGTTTGGACAATGAGCAGTTCTTC. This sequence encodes CASSPGLDNEQFF.

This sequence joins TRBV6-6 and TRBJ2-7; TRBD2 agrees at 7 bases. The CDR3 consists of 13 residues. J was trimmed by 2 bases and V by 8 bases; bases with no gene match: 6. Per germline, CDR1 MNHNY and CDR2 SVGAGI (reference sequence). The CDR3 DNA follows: TGTGCCAGCCGGGACTACCCGGCCTACGAGCAGTACTTC. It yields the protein CASRDYPAYEQYF.

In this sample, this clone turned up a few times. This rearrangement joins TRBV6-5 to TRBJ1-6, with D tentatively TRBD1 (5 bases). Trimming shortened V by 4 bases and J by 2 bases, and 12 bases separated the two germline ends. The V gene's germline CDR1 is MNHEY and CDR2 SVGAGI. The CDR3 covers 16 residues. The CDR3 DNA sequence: TGTGCCAGCAGTTCCACTCAGGGCGCCTATAATTCACCCCTCCACTTT. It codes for CASSSTQGAYNSPLHF.

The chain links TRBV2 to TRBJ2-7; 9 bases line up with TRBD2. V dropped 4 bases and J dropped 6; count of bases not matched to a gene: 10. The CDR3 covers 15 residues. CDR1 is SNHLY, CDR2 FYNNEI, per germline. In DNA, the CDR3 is TGTGCCAGCAGTGCGCTTCGGCGGGGGGGCGGCGAGCAGTACTTC. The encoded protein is CASSALRRGGGEQYF.